This is a list of T cell receptor beta chains from one sample in a study of T-cell reconstitution after alpha-beta-depleted transplantation in children. One entry per CDR3 protein results from TCRdb running MiXCR on the PCR reads. The sample includes around 410,000 distinct CDR3 sequences, about a tenth of them seen just once. This specimen consisted of PBMCs from the stem cell graft donor, obtained from the stem cell graft. All receptors derive from a human donor who donated a stem cell graft to a child with acute myeloid leukemia. Each CDR3 is given without its conserved first and last residue. Expanded clones are given a class, and other clones once, few, many or no size at all.

CDR3 | J | size | length | V
SASSGTGSSYEQY | TRBJ2-7 | few | 13 | TRBV20-1
SARGGDSNPWLYGYT | TRBJ1-2 | many | 15 | TRBV20-1
ASSLGFSAGLSGTQY | TRBJ2-3 | many | 15 | TRBV7-2
ASITNGLELF | TRBJ2-2 | few | 10 | TRBV12-3/TRBV12-4
ASSQDPGTIYEQY | TRBJ2-7 | few | 13 | TRBV4-3
SVEIGQARSKAF | TRBJ1-1 | NA | 12 | TRBV29-1
ASSSGGVDNEQF | TRBJ2-1 | NA | 12 | TRBV5-1
ATSRGPLGGAF | TRBJ1-1 | NA | 11 | TRBV15
SVAGGAVTDTQY | TRBJ2-3 | few | 12 | TRBV20-1
ASSHPGQINTEAF | TRBJ1-1 | NA | 13 | TRBV3-1
SAREATRLVYNEQF | TRBJ2-1 | NA | 14 | TRBV20-1
AWSKTPGLAGVDEQY | TRBJ2-7 | NA | 15 | TRBV30
ASSHPGLAGGAPETQY | TRBJ2-5 | many | 16 | TRBV3-1
ASSLVGTDTEAF | TRBJ1-1 | few | 12 | TRBV7-2
ASALSTVTNEKLF | TRBJ1-4 | many | 13 | TRBV5-1
SASGLAGVRDEQY | TRBJ2-7 | NA | 13 | TRBV20-1
SALTGGQEKLF | TRBJ1-4 | many | 11 | TRBV20-1
SARDTMNTEAF | TRBJ1-1 | NA | 11 | TRBV20-1